This T cell receptor beta chain derives from a study of blood T cell repertoires in COVID-19. Looking at the study overall: The origin of the acute and convalescent COVID-19 samples was the United States, Italy and Spain. T cells, B-cell-depleted T cells, or PBMCs supplied cDNA or gDNA.

How the authors handled the data: Cell counts per sample came from amplifying reference gene primers. Clones were read by immunoSEQ multiplex PCR, and TCRdb kept only the in-frame ones, dropping some. V and J calls and clone size come straight from that table; D and trimming were deduced from the DNA. The top ten hold 39% of the sample, which has under 85,000 clones, around 83% seen once. With 5 bases removed from V and 5 bases from J, the gap between germline ends came to 12 bases. The CDR3 has 14 residues. Germline V CDR1 and CDR2: SGHAT, FQNNGV. The gene calls are TRBV11-2 and TRBJ2-2; a possible D gene is TRBD1 (5 bases). The TCR comes from an elderly man with active or convalescent COVID-19. The sample was peripheral blood. The CDR3 region has the DNA TGTGCCAGCAGCATAATAAGGGGAACCGGGGAGCTGTTTTTT. Its protein product is CASSIIRGTGELFF.